These T cell receptor beta chains were read from a single sample in a study of blood T cells in healthy people across ages. MiXCR was run by TCRdb on the 5' RACE reads, yielding one entry per CDR3 protein. The table has around 940,000 distinct CDR3 sequences, 51% seen once; the top ten hold around a fifth. Sequencing was done on a sample of blood. Receptors were obtained from a woman aged 55-75 years in good health. The CDR3 runs from the conserved cysteine through the conserved F or W. Each record gives: clone size, V gene, J gene, D gene, CDR3 DNA, CDR3 protein. The D gene is left open where the match is weak. A clone size is listed for some rows: how often the clone was seen (once, few, many), or a class if it is expanded.

once,TRBV29-1,TRBJ2-7,TRBD1,TGCAGCGTTGTAGGGACAGGGAGTGCGTACGAGCAGTACTTC,CSVVGTGSAYEQYF
few,TRBV29-1,TRBJ2-7,NA,TGCAGCGTTGCACCGACAGGAGCCTACGAGCAGTACTTC,CSVAPTGAYEQYF
NA,TRBV6-5,TRBJ2-7,NA,TGTGCCAGCAGTTATTACGGGGGTTTTGGCTCCTACGAGCAGTACTTC,CASSYYGGFGSYEQYF
few,TRBV6-2/TRBV6-3,TRBJ2-7,NA,TGTGCCAGCAGTTACTCTGCGGGGATAGGGTACAATGAGCAGTACTTC,CASSYSAGIGYNEQYF
NA,TRBV7-9,TRBJ1-2,NA,TGTGCCAGCACCCGGGGAGAGACTTCTCAGGGCTACACCTTC,CASTRGETSQGYTF
NA,TRBV24-1,TRBJ2-3,NA,TGTGCCACCAGTGACCCGAGAGGACCCCAAGATACGCAGTATTTT,CATSDPRGPQDTQYF
NA,TRBV4-1,TRBJ1-2,NA,TGCGCCAGCAGCCAAGTTGATGGGAACTATGGCTACACCTTC,CASSQVDGNYGYTF
NA,TRBV5-1,TRBJ2-3,NA,TGCGCCAGCAGCGGAACCAGCGACCCTAGCACAGATACGCAGTATTTT,CASSGTSDPSTDTQYF
NA,TRBV15,TRBJ2-7,NA,TGTGCCACCAGCAGAGATCGACCCCAGGCCGGGGGATACGAGCAGTACTTC,CATSRDRPQAGGYEQYF
few,TRBV7-2,TRBJ2-1,TRBD2,TGTGCCAGCAGCCCTATTCCATCCAGCGGGAGGGCCTATGAGCAGTTCTTC,CASSPIPSSGRAYEQFF
few,TRBV6-2/TRBV6-3,TRBJ1-1,NA,TGTGCCAGCAGCGATGTCCCGTCGCATGAAGCTTTCTTT,CASSDVPSHEAFF
NA,TRBV5-1,TRBJ2-5,TRBD1,TGCGCCAGCAGCCCGAGGACAGGGTTACAAGAGACCCAGTACTTC,CASSPRTGLQETQYF
NA,TRBV7-9,TRBJ2-3,NA,TGTGCCAGCAGTGGTGGGGCACATGTAGATACGCAGTATTTT,CASSGGAHVDTQYF
NA,TRBV4-1,TRBJ2-7,NA,TGCGCCAGCAGCCAAGATCCCACCCTCACAAGGGCACCCTACGGGCAGTACTTC,CASSQDPTLTRAPYGQYF
NA,TRBV20-1,TRBJ2-5,NA,TGCAGTGCTAGAGATCCGGCGCGCGGTGGGGAGACCCAGTACTTC,CSARDPARGGETQYF
few,TRBV14,TRBJ2-4,NA,TGTGCCAGCAGTCAACCATGGGCCCAGGACATTCAGTACTTC,CASSQPWAQDIQYF
few,TRBV20-1,TRBJ2-3,NA,TGCAGTGCTAGGATAGGCACAGATACGCAGTATTTT,CSARIGTDTQYF
NA,TRBV15,TRBJ2-1,TRBD2,TGTGCCACCAGCAAGGGGCGGGAGAGGTGGTACAATGAGCAGTTCTTC,CATSKGRERWYNEQFF
few,TRBV4-3,TRBJ2-1,TRBD2,TGCGCCAGCAGCCAAGAAGACCCACTAGCGGGAGGGCCGGATGAGCAGTTCTTC,CASSQEDPLAGGPDEQFF
NA,TRBV6-6,TRBJ1-1,NA,TGTGCCAGCAGCAGGGGTGAGGCTTTCTTT,CASSRGEAFF
few,TRBV7-9,TRBJ2-7,TRBD2,TGTGCCAGCAGCTCCCACTTCGGGACTAGCGGGAGGGCTTACGAGCAGTACTTC,CASSSHFGTSGRAYEQYF
few,TRBV20-1,TRBJ1-2,NA,TGCAGTGCTAGACCCCAGGGGCGTAACTATGGCTACACCTTC,CSARPQGRNYGYTF
NA,TRBV2,TRBJ2-3,NA,TGTGCCAGCAGTGTAGCGGTGTCGGATACGCAGTATTTT,CASSVAVSDTQYF
NA,TRBV5-1,TRBJ2-7,NA,TGCGCCAGCAGGGAAGGAGACGTCACCTACGAGCAGTACTTC,CASREGDVTYEQYF
NA,TRBV7-2,TRBJ2-7,NA,TGTGCCAGCAGTGACGGACCGACTCGGGAGCAGTACTTC,CASSDGPTREQYF
NA,TRBV7-2,TRBJ1-2,TRBD1,TGTGCCAGCAGCCTGTTGACAGGGGTTGTCGGGGGCTACACCTTC,CASSLLTGVVGGYTF
few,TRBV20-1,TRBJ2-7,NA,TGCAGTGCTGATATAGGGTCTCACGAGCAGTACTTC,CSADIGSHEQYF
NA,TRBV7-8,TRBJ2-3,NA,TGTGCCAGCAGGGCACGTCCGGGAGTCACAGATACGCAGTATTTT,CASRARPGVTDTQYF
NA,TRBV7-9,TRBJ2-7,NA,TGTGCCAGCAGCCCCCCCGTGGCGGGTGCTGGCGAGCAGTACTTC,CASSPPVAGAGEQYF
NA,TRBV7-2,TRBJ1-4,TRBD1,TGTGCCAGCAGCTTAGATCAGGGGGCGGAAGAAAAACTGTTTTTT,CASSLDQGAEEKLFF
NA,TRBV20-1,TRBJ2-1,NA,TGCAGTGCTAGTCGTAAACCCCGAATCGATGAGCAGTTCTTC,CSASRKPRIDEQFF
NA,TRBV4-2,TRBJ2-6,NA,TGTGCCAGCAGCCGACAAGCTATCTTCCCCCAGGCTGCCTCTGGGGCCAACGTCCTGACTTTC,CASSRQAIFPQAASGANVLTF
NA,TRBV30,TRBJ1-5,NA,TGTGCCTGGAGTGTTGGCGGAAACAATCAGCCCCAGCATTTT,CAWSVGGNNQPQHF
NA,TRBV5-6,TRBJ2-3,TRBD2,TGTGCCAGCAGCTTGGTAGCGGGCCCTGAGGGTACGCAGTATTTT,CASSLVAGPEGTQYF
NA,TRBV9,TRBJ1-1,NA,TGTGCCAGCAGCGTTGACATCTCGAACACTGAAGCTTTCTTT,CASSVDISNTEAFF
NA,TRBV4-2,TRBJ2-1,TRBD2,TGTGCCAGCAGCCAAGTAGGTCCGGGACTAGCTGGTAGCAATGAGCAGTTCTTC,CASSQVGPGLAGSNEQFF
NA,TRBV9,TRBJ1-1,NA,TGTGCCAGCAGCGTAGGGACTACTAGACGGCTGAACACTGAAGCTTTCTTT,CASSVGTTRRLNTEAFF
NA,TRBV29-1,TRBJ2-1,TRBD1,TGCAGCGTGGGGACAGGAAATGAGCAGTTCTTC,CSVGTGNEQFF
NA,TRBV5-1,TRBJ2-1,NA,TGCGCCAGCACCCTCGCGGGAAGGGTCTACAATGAGCAGTTCTTC,CASTLAGRVYNEQFF
NA,TRBV28,TRBJ2-1,NA,TGTGCCAGCAGCCCCAGGCAAAGGGCGAATGAGCAGTTCTTC,CASSPRQRANEQFF
NA,TRBV6-5,TRBJ2-1,NA,TGTGCCAGCAGTAAGACAGGTCCCGCCCCAGGTGAGCAGTTCTTC,CASSKTGPAPGEQFF
NA,TRBV7-9,TRBJ2-1,NA,TGTGCCAGCAGCTTACGACAGAACGAGCAGTTCTTC,CASSLRQNEQFF
NA,TRBV4-1,TRBJ2-7,NA,TGCGCCAGCAGCCCAAGGACAATCAGAACCTACGAGCAGTACTTC,CASSPRTIRTYEQYF
NA,TRBV28,TRBJ2-5,NA,TGTGCCAGCTCCCCCTGGGGAGAAGAGACCCAGTACTTC,CASSPWGEETQYF
NA,TRBV7-2,TRBJ1-6,NA,TGTGCCAGCAGCTTAGAGGGGGGGGGCGATTCACCCCTCCACTTT,CASSLEGGGDSPLHF
NA,TRBV13,TRBJ2-5,NA,TGTGCCAGCAGCTTTCGCCAGACCCAGTACTTC,CASSFRQTQYF
NA,TRBV29-1,TRBJ2-5,TRBD1,TGCAGCGTAGATAGAACAGGGGGGTACAATGAGCAGTACTTC,CSVDRTGGYNEQYF
NA,TRBV21-1,TRBJ1-2,NA,TGTGCCAGCAGCAGGGAGGTGAAGAACTATGGCTACACCTTC,CASSREVKNYGYTF
NA,TRBV12-3/TRBV12-4,TRBJ2-1,TRBD1,TGTGCCGGCAGCCAACAGGGGGGAGGAGGTATCGATGAGCAGTTCTTC,CAGSQQGGGGIDEQFF
NA,TRBV4-2,TRBJ2-1,NA,TGTGCCAGCAGCCAAGCGGGTACTCGCTCCTACAATGAGCAGTTCTTC,CASSQAGTRSYNEQFF
NA,TRBV27,TRBJ2-1,TRBD2,TGTGCCAGCAGTGAAGGACTAGCGGGCCGAGCTCGGGTAAATGAGCAGTTCTTC,CASSEGLAGRARVNEQFF
NA,TRBV11-2,TRBJ2-7,NA,TGTGCCAGCAGCTTAGATAGGCAGGGGAGGGGGTACGAGCAGTACTTC,CASSLDRQGRGYEQYF
NA,TRBV11-2,TRBJ2-1,NA,TGTGCCAGCAGGGCAGGGGGGGATGAGCAGTTCTTC,CASRAGGDEQFF
NA,TRBV29-1,TRBJ2-3,NA,TGCAGCGTTGTAGTGTCTGGTGCAGATACGCAGTATTTT,CSVVVSGADTQYF
NA,TRBV5-1,TRBJ1-4,TRBD1,TGCGCCAGCAGCTTGGGGACAGGGTATACTAATGAAAAACTGTTTTTT,CASSLGTGYTNEKLFF
many,TRBV29-1,TRBJ2-5,NA,TGCAGCGTTAGCCAATCAGAGACCCAGTACTTC,CSVSQSETQYF
few,TRBV6-1,TRBJ1-1,NA,TGTGCCAGCAGAAAGACAGGAGACACTGAAGCTTTCTTT,CASRKTGDTEAFF
few,TRBV27,TRBJ1-2,NA,TGTGCCAGCAGTTTATATGGGGGGACAAGTGGCTACACCTTC,CASSLYGGTSGYTF
NA,TRBV29-1,TRBJ2-5,NA,TGCAGCGTTGGGGTGGGGTATTGGGAGACCCAGTACTTC,CSVGVGYWETQYF